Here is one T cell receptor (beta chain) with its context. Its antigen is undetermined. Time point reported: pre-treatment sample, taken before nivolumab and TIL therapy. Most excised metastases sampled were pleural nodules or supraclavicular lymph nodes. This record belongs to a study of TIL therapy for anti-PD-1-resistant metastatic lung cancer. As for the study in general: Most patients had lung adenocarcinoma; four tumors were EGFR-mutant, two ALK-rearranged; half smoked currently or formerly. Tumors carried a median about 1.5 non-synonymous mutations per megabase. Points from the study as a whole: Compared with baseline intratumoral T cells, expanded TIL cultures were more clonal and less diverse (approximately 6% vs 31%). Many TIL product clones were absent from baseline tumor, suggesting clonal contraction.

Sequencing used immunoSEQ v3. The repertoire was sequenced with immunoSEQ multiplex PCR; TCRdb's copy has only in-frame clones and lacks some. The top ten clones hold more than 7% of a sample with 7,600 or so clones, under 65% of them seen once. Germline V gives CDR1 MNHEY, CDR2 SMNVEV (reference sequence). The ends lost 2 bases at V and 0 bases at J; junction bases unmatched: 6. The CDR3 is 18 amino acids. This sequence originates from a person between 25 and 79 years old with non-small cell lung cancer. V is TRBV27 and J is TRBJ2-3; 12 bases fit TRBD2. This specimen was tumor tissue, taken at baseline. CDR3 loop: CASSLLGLAGPSTDTQYF. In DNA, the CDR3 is TGTGCCAGCAGTTTACTGGGACTAGCGGGCCCTAGCACAGATACGCAGTATTTT.